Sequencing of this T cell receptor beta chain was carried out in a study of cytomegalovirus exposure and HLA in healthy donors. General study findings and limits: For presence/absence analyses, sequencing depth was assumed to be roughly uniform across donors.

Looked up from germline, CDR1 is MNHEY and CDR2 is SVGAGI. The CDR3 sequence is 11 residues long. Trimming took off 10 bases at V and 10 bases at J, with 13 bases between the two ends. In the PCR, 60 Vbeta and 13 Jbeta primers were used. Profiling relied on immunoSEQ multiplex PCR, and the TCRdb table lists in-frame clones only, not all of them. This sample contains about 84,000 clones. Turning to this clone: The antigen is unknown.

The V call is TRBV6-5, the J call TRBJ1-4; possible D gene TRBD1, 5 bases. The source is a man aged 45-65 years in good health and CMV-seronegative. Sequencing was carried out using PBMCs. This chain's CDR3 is CATSGGTKLFF. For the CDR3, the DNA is TGTGCCACCTCCGGGGGGACAAAACTGTTTTTT.